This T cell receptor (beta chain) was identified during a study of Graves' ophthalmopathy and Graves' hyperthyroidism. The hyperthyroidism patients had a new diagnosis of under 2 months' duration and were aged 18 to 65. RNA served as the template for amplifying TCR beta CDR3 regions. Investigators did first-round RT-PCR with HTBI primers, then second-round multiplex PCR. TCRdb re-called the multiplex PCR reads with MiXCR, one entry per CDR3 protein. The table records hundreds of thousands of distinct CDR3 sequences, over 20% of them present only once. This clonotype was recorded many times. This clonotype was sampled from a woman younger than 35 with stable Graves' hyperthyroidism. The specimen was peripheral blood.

CDR3 coding DNA: TGTGCCAGCAGCGTTGACAGGGGAGGGCCGGAGACCCAGTACTTC. This codes for CASSVDRGGPETQYF. The gene calls are TRBV6-5 and TRBJ2-5; weak D call: TRBD1 (8 bases). This CDR3 is 15 amino acids long. Germline CDR1 and CDR2: MNHEY and SVGAGI. Trimming took 6 bases from V and 5 from J, leaving 19 bases between them.